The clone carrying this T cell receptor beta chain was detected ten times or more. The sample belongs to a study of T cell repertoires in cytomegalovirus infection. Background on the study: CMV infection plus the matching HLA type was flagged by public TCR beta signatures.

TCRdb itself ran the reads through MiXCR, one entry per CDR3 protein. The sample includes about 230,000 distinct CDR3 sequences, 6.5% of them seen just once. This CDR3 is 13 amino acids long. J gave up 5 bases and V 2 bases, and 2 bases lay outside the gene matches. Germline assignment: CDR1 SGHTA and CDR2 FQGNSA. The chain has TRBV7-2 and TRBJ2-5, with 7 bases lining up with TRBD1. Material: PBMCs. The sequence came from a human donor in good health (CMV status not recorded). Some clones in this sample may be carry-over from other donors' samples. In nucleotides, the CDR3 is TGTGCCAGCAGCTTAAACAGGGGCGAGACCCAGTACTTC. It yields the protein CASSLNRGETQYF.